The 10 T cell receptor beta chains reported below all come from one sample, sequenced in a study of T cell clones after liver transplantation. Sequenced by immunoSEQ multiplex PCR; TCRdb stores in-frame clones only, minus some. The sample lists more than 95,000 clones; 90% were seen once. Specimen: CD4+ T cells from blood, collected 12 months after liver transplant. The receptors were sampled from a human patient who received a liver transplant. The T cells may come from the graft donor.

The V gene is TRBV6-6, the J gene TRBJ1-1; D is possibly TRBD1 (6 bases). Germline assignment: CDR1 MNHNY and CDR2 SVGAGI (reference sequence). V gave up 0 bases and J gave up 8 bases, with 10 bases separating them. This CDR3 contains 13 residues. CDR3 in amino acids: CASSYSTGGEAFF. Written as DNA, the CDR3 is TGTGCCAGCAGTTACTCGACGGGGGGCGAAGCTTTCTTT.

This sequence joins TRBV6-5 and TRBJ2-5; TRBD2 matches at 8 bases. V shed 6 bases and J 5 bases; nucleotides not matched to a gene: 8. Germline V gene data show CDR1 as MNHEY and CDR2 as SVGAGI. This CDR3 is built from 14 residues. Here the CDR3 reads CASSPGGGGETQYF. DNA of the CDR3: TGTGCCAGCAGCCCCGGAGGCGGGGGGGAGACCCAGTACTTC.

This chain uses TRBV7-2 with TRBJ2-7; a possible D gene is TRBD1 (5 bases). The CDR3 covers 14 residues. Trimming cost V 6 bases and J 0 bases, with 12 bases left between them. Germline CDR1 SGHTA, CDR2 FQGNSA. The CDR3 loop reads CASSMTEFSYEQYF. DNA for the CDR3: TGTGCCAGCAGTATGACAGAGTTCTCCTACGAGCAGTACTTC. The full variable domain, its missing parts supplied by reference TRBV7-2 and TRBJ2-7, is GAGVSQSPSNKVTEKGKDVELRCDPISGHTALYWYRQSLGQGLEFLIYFQGNSAPDKSGLPSDRFSAERTGGSVSTLTIQRTQQEDSAVYLCASSMTEFSYEQYFGPGTRLTVT.

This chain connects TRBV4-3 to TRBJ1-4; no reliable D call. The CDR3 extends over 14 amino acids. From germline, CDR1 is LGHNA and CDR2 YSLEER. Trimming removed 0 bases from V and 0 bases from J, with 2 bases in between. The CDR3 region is CASSQETTNEKLFF. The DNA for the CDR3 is TGCGCCAGCAGCCAAGAGACAACTAATGAAAAACTGTTTTTT.

This CDR3 reads CASSYKRESYEQYF. DNA for the CDR3: TGTGCCAGCAGTTATAAGCGGGAGTCCTACGAGCAGTACTTC. The chain links TRBV6-5 to TRBJ2-7, with 8 nucleotides matching TRBD2. Per germline, CDR1 MNHEY and CDR2 SVGAGI. V shed 3 bases, J shed 1 base, and the junction held 2 bases outside the gene matches. This CDR3 contains 14 residues.

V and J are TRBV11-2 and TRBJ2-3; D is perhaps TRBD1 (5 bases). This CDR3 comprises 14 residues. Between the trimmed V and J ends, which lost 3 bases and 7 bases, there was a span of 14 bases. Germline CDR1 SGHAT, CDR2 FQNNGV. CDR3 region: CASSFGRGVNTQYF. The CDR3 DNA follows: TGTGCCAGCAGCTTTGGAAGGGGCGTGAATACGCAGTATTTT.

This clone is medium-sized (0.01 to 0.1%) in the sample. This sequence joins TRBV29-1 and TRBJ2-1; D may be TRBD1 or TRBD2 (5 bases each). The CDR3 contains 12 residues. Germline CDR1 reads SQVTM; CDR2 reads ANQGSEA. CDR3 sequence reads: CTSRGQWDEQFF. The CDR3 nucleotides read TGCACTTCACGGGGCCAGTGGGATGAGCAGTTCTTC.

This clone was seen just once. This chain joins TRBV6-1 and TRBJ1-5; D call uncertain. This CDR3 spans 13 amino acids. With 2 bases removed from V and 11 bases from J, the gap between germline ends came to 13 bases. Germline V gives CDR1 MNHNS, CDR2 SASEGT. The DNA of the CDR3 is TGTGCCAGCAGTGAATCAACCTCTACGTCCCAGCATTTT. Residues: CASSESTSTSQHF.

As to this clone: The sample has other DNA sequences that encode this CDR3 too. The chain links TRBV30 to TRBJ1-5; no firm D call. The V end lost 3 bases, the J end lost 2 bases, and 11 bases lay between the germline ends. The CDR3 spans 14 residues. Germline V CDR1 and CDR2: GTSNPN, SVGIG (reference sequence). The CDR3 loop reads CAWSLGIGNQPQHF. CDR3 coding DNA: TGTGCCTGGAGCCTAGGGATTGGCAATCAGCCCCAGCATTTT.

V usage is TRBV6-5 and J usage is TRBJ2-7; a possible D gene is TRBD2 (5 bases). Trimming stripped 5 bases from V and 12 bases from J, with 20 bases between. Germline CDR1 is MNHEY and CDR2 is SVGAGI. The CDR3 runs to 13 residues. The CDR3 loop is CASSRGDESGRYF. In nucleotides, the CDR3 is TGTGCCAGCAGTCGGGGTGATGAGTCTGGAAGGTACTTC.